Presented here are 27 T cell receptor beta chains from one specimen sequenced in a study of T cell responses to AZD1222 COVID-19 vaccine. Here immunoSEQ multiplex PCR was the method, and the copy in TCRdb shows in-frame clones only, minus some. This sample has 120,000 to 150,000 clones, with nearly 90% found just once. The source was peripheral blood, collected 28 days after the second dose of the MenACWY control vaccine. The receptor set was obtained from an adult who received the MenACWY meningococcal vaccine as a control.

The chain links TRBV6-6 to TRBJ1-3, with TRBD1 matching 7 bases. The ends lost 5 bases at V and 5 bases at J; junction bases unmatched: 24. Germline CDR1 reads MNHNY; CDR2 reads SVGAGI (reference sequence). This CDR3 spans 20 amino acids. The CDR3 DNA reads as TGTGCCAGCAGTCAATCCCAAATTCGGGGACAGCTGGTTTCGAGAAACACCATATATTTT. Translation: CASSQSQIRGQLVSRNTIYF.

The CDR3: CASSAVGTGGWAFF. The CDR3 nucleotides read TGTGCCAGCAGTGCCGTCGGGACAGGGGGCTGGGCTTTCTTT. The chain has TRBV2 and TRBJ1-1; 12 bases match TRBD1. The CDR3 contains 14 residues. V lost 4 bases and J lost 11; bases outside the gene matches: 8. Germline values: CDR1 SNHLY, CDR2 FYNNEI. The entire variable domain, with the rest obtained from reference TRBV2 and TRBJ1-1, is as follows: EPEVTQTPSHQVTQMGQEVILRCVPISNHLYFYWYRQILGQKVEFLVSFYNNEISEKSEIFDDQFSVERPDGSNFTLKIRSTKLEDSAMYFCASSAVGTGGWAFFGQGTRLTVV.

The chain uses TRBV4-3 and TRBJ1-6; a weak D match, TRBD1 (6 bases). The CDR3 consists of 18 residues. V lost 0 bases to trimming and J lost 2 bases, with 14 bases between them. The germline gives CDR1 LGHNA, CDR2 YSLEER. CDR3 region: CASSQDRMGGAYNSPLHF. The DNA for the CDR3 is TGCGCCAGCAGCCAAGATCGAATGGGGGGCGCCTATAATTCACCCCTCCACTTT.

The gene calls are TRBV12-5 and TRBJ2-5; D might be TRBD1 or TRBD2, each matching 5 bases. CDR1 is LGHNT and CDR2 is FRNRAP in the germline V gene. The length of the CDR3 is 13 residues. V dropped 3 bases and J dropped 6 bases, with 11 bases sitting between them. The DNA of the CDR3 is TGTGCTAGTGGTTTAGAGAGGGGACAGACCCAGTACTTC. This encodes CASGLERGQTQYF. Full variable domain (outside the CDR3, taken from reference TRBV12-5 and TRBJ2-5): DARVTQTPRHKVTEMGQEVTMRCQPILGHNTVFWYRQTMMQGLELLAYFRNRAPLDDSGMPKDRFSAEMPDATLATLKIQPSEPRDSAVYFCASGLERGQTQYFGPGTRLLVL.

The CDR3 bases are TGTGCCAGCGACTTTCAGGGGGAGGGGACCGGGGAGCTGTTTTTT. It specifies CASDFQGEGTGELFF. V is TRBV2 and J is TRBJ2-2; D might be TRBD1 or TRBD2, each matching 7 bases. The CDR3 length is 15 residues. Per the germline V gene, CDR1 is SNHLY and CDR2 is FYNNEI. Trimming shortened V by 8 bases and J by 5 bases, and 18 bases separated the two germline ends. Full variable domain (remainder filled in from reference TRBV2 and TRBJ2-2): EPEVTQTPSHQVTQMGQEVILRCVPISNHLYFYWYRQILGQKVEFLVSFYNNEISEKSEIFDDQFSVERPDGSNFTLKIRSTKLEDSAMYFCASDFQGEGTGELFFGEGSRLTVL.

This clone was found once. The J gene is TRBJ2-7, the V gene TRBV29-1; D assignment may be TRBD1 or TRBD2 (6 bases each). V dropped 5 bases and J dropped 3 bases, with 17 bases sitting between them. Germline-derived CDR1 and CDR2 are SQVTM and ANQGSEA. The CDR3 consists of 14 residues. CDR3 sequence (DNA): TGCAGCGTTAAGGGGGGCAGGGGATTCTACGAGCAGTACTTC. Protein: CSVKGGRGFYEQYF.

The CDR3 region has the DNA TGTGCCAGCACCGTGGGACAGAACTATGGCTACACCTTC. It translates to CASTVGQNYGYTF. V is TRBV28 and J is TRBJ1-2; TRBD1 matches 7 bases. CDR1 is MDHEN and CDR2 is SYDVKM in the germline V gene. The CDR3 contains 13 residues. The V segment lost 7 bases and the J segment 2 bases; nucleotides outside the gene matches: 4.

V gene TRBV7-2 combines with J gene TRBJ1-6; TRBD1 matches at 7 bases. Germline V gives CDR1 SGHTA, CDR2 FQGNSA. The CDR3 spans 14 residues. Trimming at V came to 5 bases and at J to 18 bases, leaving 16 bases not matched to a gene. The CDR3 spells CASSQGRDSTHDHF. CDR3 DNA sequence: TGTGCCAGCAGCCAGGGGCGGGACAGCACTCACGACCACTTT.

The chain links TRBV18 to TRBJ1-1; 8 nucleotides match TRBD1. Looked up from germline, CDR1 is KGHSH and CDR2 is LQKENI. With V trimmed by 2 bases and J by 4 bases, 3 bases remained unmatched. This CDR3 contains 14 residues. CDR3 sequence: CASSPSDRGTEAFF. DNA of the CDR3: TGTGCCAGCTCACCATCAGACAGGGGCACTGAAGCTTTCTTT.

The V call is TRBV3-1 (or the pseudogene TRBV3-2), the J call TRBJ1-5; TRBD1 is a possible D gene (6 bases). Trimming stripped 6 bases from V and 7 bases from J, with 13 bases between. Germline V gene sequence: CDR1 LGHDT, CDR2 YNNKEL (reference sequence). The CDR3 contains 13 residues. The CDR3 bases are TGTGCCAGCAGTCCGGGGGGCATGCAGCCCCAGCATTTT. This translates into CASSPGGMQPQHF.

The CDR3 is CASSQNGQANTEAFF. The CDR3 nucleotides read TGTGCCAGCAGCCAAAATGGACAGGCGAACACTGAAGCTTTCTTT. The rearrangement joins TRBV3-1 (or the pseudogene TRBV3-2) to TRBJ1-1; TRBD1 matches 7 bases. Germline V CDR1 and CDR2: LGHDT, YNNKEL (reference sequence). The CDR3 extends over 15 amino acids. V lost 2 bases to trimming and J lost 1 base; unmatched junction nucleotides: 4.

The J gene is TRBJ1-1, the V gene TRBV5-1, with D unclear. V dropped 0 bases and J dropped 1 base, with 10 bases sitting between them. The CDR3 has 15 residues. Germline V lookup: CDR1 SGHRS, CDR2 YFSETQ. The CDR3 DNA follows: TGCGCCAGCAGCTTGGGACCCTCGTCGAACACTGAAGCTTTCTTT. Translation gives CASSLGPSSNTEAFF.

This clone was found a few times. V is TRBV6-5 and J is TRBJ1-4; 8 bases align to TRBD1. The V segment lost 0 bases and the J segment 7 bases; nucleotides outside the gene matches: 4. Looked up from germline, CDR1 is MNHEY and CDR2 is SVGAGI. The CDR3 is made up of 15 amino acids. The CDR3 nucleotides read TGTGCCAGCAGTTACTCGCGGACAGGGATTGAAAAACTGTTTTTT. Encoded protein: CASSYSRTGIEKLFF.

This chain connects TRBV4-2 to TRBJ2-7; maybe TRBD1 (5 bases). Germline values: CDR1 LGHNA, CDR2 YNFKEQ. The CDR3 runs 14 residues. Between the trimmed V and J ends, which lost 0 bases and 7 bases, there was a span of 13 bases. CDR3 loop: CASSQEGGHVEQYF. DNA of the CDR3: TGTGCCAGCAGCCAAGAAGGTGGACACGTTGAGCAGTACTTC.

The chain combines TRBV7-9 with TRBJ2-2, with TRBD1 identical over 9 bases. Germline V lookup: CDR1 SEHNR, CDR2 FQNEAQ (reference sequence). V gave up 4 bases and J gave up 2 bases; unmatched junction bases: 11. The CDR3 loop spans 18 amino acids. CDR3 nucleotides: TGTGCCAGCAGCTCCCCCCGGGGACAGGGTAGAAACACCGGGGAGCTGTTTTTT. Amino acids: CASSSPRGQGRNTGELFF.

The rearrangement uses TRBV7-2 and TRBJ1-6; weak D call: TRBD1 (6 bases). The V gene's germline CDR1 is SGHTA and CDR2 FQGNSA. V lost 6 bases and J 7 bases, leaving 16 bases between the germline ends. This CDR3 is built from 15 residues. This chain's CDR3 is CASRRGGQPNSPLHF. The CDR3 coding sequence is TGTGCCAGCAGACGTGGGGGGCAGCCGAATTCACCCCTCCACTTT.

V is TRBV3-1 (or the pseudogene TRBV3-2) and J is TRBJ2-7; D could derive from TRBD1 or TRBD2 (5 bases each). The CDR3 spans 15 residues. Trimming removed 4 bases at V and 6 bases at J, with 19 bases between. Germline lookup yields CDR1 LGHDT and CDR2 YNNKEL (reference sequence). The CDR3 coding sequence is TGTGCCAGCAGCCCGTGGGGACGCACGGGTCTCGAGCAGTACTTC. Translating gives CASSPWGRTGLEQYF.

The table lists this clone with a few counts. The J gene is TRBJ1-4, the V gene TRBV9; no firm D call. V shed 5 bases and J shed 6 bases, with 14 bases lying between them. The CDR3 loop spans 14 amino acids. Germline-derived CDR1 and CDR2 are SGDLS and YYNGEE. For the CDR3, the DNA is TGTGCCAGCAGTGAGGACTCGTATGATGAAAAACTGTTTTTT. It encodes CASSEDSYDEKLFF.

This rearrangement joins TRBV20-1 to TRBJ1-1, with D possibly being TRBD1 (5 bases). This CDR3 has 11 amino acids. Germline lookup yields CDR1 DFQATT and CDR2 SNEGSKA (reference sequence). The CDR3 spells CRGLFGTEAFF. The CDR3 DNA follows: TGCAGGGGACTGTTTGGCACTGAAGCTTTCTTT.

V usage is TRBV4-3 and J usage is TRBJ1-5, with D perhaps TRBD1 (5 bases). The CDR3 runs to 16 residues. Germline CDR1 and CDR2: LGHNA and YSLEER. The V and J ends lost 4 bases and 1 base respectively, with 14 bases between them. The CDR3 loop is CASSRLGGISNQPQHF. In nucleotides, the CDR3 is TGCGCCAGCAGCCGCTTGGGGGGTATAAGCAATCAGCCCCAGCATTTT.

This sequence joins TRBV2 and TRBJ1-1, with D uncertain. This CDR3 contains 11 residues. The V end was cut by 3 bases, the J end by 9 bases, with 8 bases between. Germline V lookup: CDR1 SNHLY, CDR2 FYNNEI. CDR3 coding DNA: TGTGCCAGCAGTGATTATGATCAAGCTTTCTTT. Translation gives CASSDYDQAFF.

The chain joins TRBV12-3 or TRBV12-4 to TRBJ1-1; D not resolved. The CDR3 extends over 12 amino acids. Trimming stripped 2 bases from V and 5 bases from J, with 6 bases between. The CDR3: CASSLSRTEAFF. The CDR3 DNA is TGTGCCAGCAGTTTATCGAGAACTGAAGCTTTCTTT.

The rearrangement links TRBV18 to TRBJ2-1; D possibly uses TRBD1 or TRBD2 (5 bases each). The CDR3 is 16 amino acids. Trimming took off 3 bases at V and 6 bases at J, with 18 bases between the two ends. CDR1 KGHSH and CDR2 LQKENI come from the germline V gene. CDR3 in DNA: TGTGCCAGCTCACCCCCGTGGGGCGCAAGCGGCAATGAGCAGTTCTTC. Residues: CASSPPWGASGNEQFF.

The chain combines TRBV12-3 or TRBV12-4 with TRBJ1-4, with D hard to call. The V and J ends lost 2 bases and 7 bases respectively, with 2 bases between them. There are 11 residues in the CDR3. The CDR3 DNA follows: TGTGCCAGCAGTTTATTTGAAAAACTGTTTTTT. Encoded protein: CASSLFEKLFF.

V is TRBV5-1 and J is TRBJ1-2, with D unclear. Germline assignment: CDR1 SGHRS and CDR2 YFSETQ. The V and J ends lost 2 bases and 1 base respectively, with 12 bases between them. The CDR3 runs 15 residues. The CDR3 nucleotides read TGCGCCAGCAGCTTAGGTCTGGGCCTTAACTATGGCTACACCTTC. Residues: CASSLGLGLNYGYTF.

In its sample, this clone was seen a few times. V is TRBV6-5 and J is TRBJ2-4; D could derive from TRBD1 or TRBD2 (5 bases each). CDR1 is MNHEY and CDR2 is SVGAGI in the germline V gene. The V end was cut by 4 bases, the J end by 3 bases, with 16 bases between. This CDR3 is 16 amino acids long. The CDR3 reads CASSSNRGGSKNIQYF. The CDR3 coding sequence is TGTGCCAGCAGTTCGAACCGTGGGGGAAGCAAAAACATTCAGTACTTC.

The chain employs TRBV7-2 and TRBJ1-1; D possibly corresponds to TRBD1 (6 bases). This CDR3 spans 14 amino acids. V was shortened by 7 bases and J by 1 base, with 13 bases between the two germline ends. Germline V lookup: CDR1 SGHTA, CDR2 FQGNSA. This chain's CDR3 is CASIWGHSNTEAFF. The CDR3, as DNA: TGTGCCAGCATTTGGGGACACTCGAACACTGAAGCTTTCTTT.